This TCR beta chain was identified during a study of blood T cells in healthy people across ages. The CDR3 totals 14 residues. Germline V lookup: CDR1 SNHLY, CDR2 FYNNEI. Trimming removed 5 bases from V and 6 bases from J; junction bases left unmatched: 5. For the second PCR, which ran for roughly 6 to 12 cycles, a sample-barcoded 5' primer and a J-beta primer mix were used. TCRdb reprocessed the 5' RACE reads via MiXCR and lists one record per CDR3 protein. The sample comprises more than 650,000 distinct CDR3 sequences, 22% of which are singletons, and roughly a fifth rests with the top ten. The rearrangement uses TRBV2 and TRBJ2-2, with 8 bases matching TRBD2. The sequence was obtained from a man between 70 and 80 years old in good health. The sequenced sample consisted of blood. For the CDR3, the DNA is TGTGCCAGCAGTTACAGCGGGAGCGCCGGGGAGCTGTTTTTT. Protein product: CASSYSGSAGELFF.